The clone carrying this T cell receptor beta chain came up once. Antigen unknown. The entry originates in a study of beta chain features in type 1 diabetes. The entirety of the isolated RNA underwent reverse transcription, so expressed TCRB transcripts were sequenced. Assay used: immunoSEQ multiplex PCR; TCRdb lists only in-frame clones, some missing. The data hold approximately 57,000 clones, with about 47% observed a single time. Germline CDR1 reads MNHNY; CDR2 reads SVGAGI (reference sequence). This CDR3 region has 13 residues. Trimming stripped 4 bases from V and 12 bases from J, with 15 bases between. Study conclusions and caveats: All four CD4+ subsets of Type 1 diabetes patients contained TCRB CDR3s that were moderately but significantly shorter.

Material for sequencing was Tregs from blood. The chain carries TRBV6-6 and TRBJ1-4; D is possibly TRBD1 (5 bases). This sequence originates from a woman between 40 and 50 years old with type 1 diabetes. The CDR3 loop is CASSFWSGRELFF. Written as DNA, the CDR3 is TGTGCCAGCAGTTTTTGGTCAGGGAGGGAACTGTTTTTT.